These 28 T cell receptor beta chains share one sample of origin, sequenced in a study of cytomegalovirus exposure and HLA in healthy donors. It was with 60 Vbeta and 13 Jbeta primers that the PCR ran. Profiling relied on immunoSEQ multiplex PCR, and the TCRdb table lists in-frame clones only, not all of them. The data show under 150,000 clones, more than 80% seen once. Sequencing was performed on PBMCs. All receptors come from a woman between 40 and 50 years old in good health and CMV-seropositive.

The rearrangement links TRBV27 to TRBJ1-1, with 8 bases that match TRBD1. This CDR3 is 15 amino acids long. Germline V gives CDR1 MNHEY, CDR2 SMNVEV (reference sequence). J lost 2 bases, V lost 7 bases, and 9 bases had no gene match. CDR3 sequence: CASKTLTGVNTEAFF. Written as DNA, the CDR3 is TGTGCCAGCAAAACCCTGACAGGGGTCAACACTGAAGCTTTCTTT.

This clone was counted once. The chain employs TRBV19 and TRBJ2-5, with 7 bases matching TRBD2. Germline V lookup: CDR1 LNHDA, CDR2 SQIVND (reference sequence). Trimming cost V 2 bases and J 7 bases; bases outside gene matches: 4. The CDR3 runs to 13 residues. CDR3 in DNA: TGTGCCAGTAGTATACGGGGGGACGGGACCCAGTACTTC. It specifies CASSIRGDGTQYF.

The V gene is TRBV6-1, the J gene TRBJ2-5, with D perhaps matching TRBD1 (7 bases). V lost 0 bases and J lost 5, with 16 bases in between. Germline assignment: CDR1 MNHNS and CDR2 SASEGT. The CDR3 runs to 16 residues. CDR3 in DNA: TGTGCCAGCAGTGAAGCGCTTCACCAGGGGGGCGAGACCCAGTACTTC. This encodes CASSEALHQGGETQYF.

This clone has a single count. The chain combines TRBV19 with TRBJ1-1; no reliable D call. CDR1 LNHDA and CDR2 SQIVND come from the germline V gene (reference sequence). This CDR3 comprises 13 residues. Trimming stripped 6 bases from V and 4 bases from J, with 12 bases between. The CDR3 bases are TGTGCCAGTAGCGAGGTTTGGTCCACTGAAGCTTTCTTT. This encodes CASSEVWSTEAFF.

The chain couples TRBV5-1 to TRBJ1-3; tentative D call: TRBD1 (6 bases). Trimming removed 0 bases at V and 0 bases at J, with 13 bases between. Germline loops: CDR1 SGHRS, CDR2 YFSETQ. The CDR3 is 17 amino acids. The CDR3 sequence: CASSLGNRVNSGNTIYF. In DNA, the CDR3 is TGCGCCAGCAGCTTGGGCAACAGGGTAAACTCTGGAAACACCATATATTTT.

The V gene is TRBV5-4, the J gene TRBJ2-1; TRBD1 aligns across 10 bases. V dropped 7 bases and J dropped 4; count of bases not matched to a gene: 5. This CDR3 contains 14 residues. The germline gives CDR1 SGHNT, CDR2 YYREEE (reference sequence). CDR3 amino acids: CASADRGAYNEQFF. The CDR3 coding sequence is TGTGCCAGCGCGGACAGGGGGGCTTACAATGAGCAGTTCTTC. The full variable domain, in which reference TRBV5-4 and TRBJ2-1 provide the parts outside the CDR3, is ETGVTQSPTHLIKTRGQQVTLRCSSQSGHNTVSWYQQALGQGPQFIFQYYREEENGRGNFPPRFSGLQFPNYSSELNVNALELDDSALYLCASADRGAYNEQFFGPGTRLTVL.

J is TRBJ2-1 and V is TRBV9; D perhaps matches TRBD2 (6 bases). Germline loops: CDR1 SGDLS, CDR2 YYNGEE. The CDR3 loop spans 15 amino acids. Trimming stripped 0 bases from V and 8 bases from J, with 15 bases between. The DNA of the CDR3 is TGTGCCAGCAGCGTAGGGGACTCCACCAGCGATGAGCAGTTCTTC. Amino acid sequence: CASSVGDSTSDEQFF.

The chain is built from TRBV6-1 and TRBJ2-5, with a tentative D call TRBD2 (5 bases). V was shortened by 7 bases and J by 1 base, with 10 bases between the two germline ends. CDR3 size: 13 residues. The V gene's germline CDR1 is MNHNS and CDR2 SASEGT. CDR3 protein: CASIDGIQETQYF. CDR3 bases: TGTGCCAGCATCGACGGGATCCAAGAGACCCAGTACTTC.

The genes are TRBV11-2 and TRBJ2-3; no definite D call. CDR3 length: 16 amino acids. Trimming stripped 5 bases from V and 0 bases from J, with 15 bases between. Germline loops: CDR1 SGHAT, CDR2 FQNNGV. For the CDR3, the DNA is TGTGCCAGCAGCACTCTCCCAGGAACTAGCACAGATACGCAGTATTTT. Translation gives CASSTLPGTSTDTQYF.

This clone came up a few times. The chain links TRBV25-1 to TRBJ1-1; D call uncertain. Trimming took off 1 base at V and 8 bases at J, with 11 bases between the two ends. Germline V gene data show CDR1 as MGHDK and CDR2 as SYGVNS. CDR3 size: 13 residues. The CDR3 DNA is TGTGCCAGCAGTGAATTCGAGGGAAGCGAAGCTTTCTTT. Its protein is CASSEFEGSEAFF.

This chain uses TRBV27 with TRBJ1-6; no definite D call. The length of the CDR3 is 14 residues. Germline V gene sequence: CDR1 MNHEY, CDR2 SMNVEV (reference sequence). V shed 5 bases and J shed 5 bases, with 10 bases lying between them. The CDR3, as DNA: TGTGCCAGCAGTCGCCCAGGCCATAATTCACCCCTCCACTTT. Encoded protein: CASSRPGHNSPLHF.

In its sample, this clone was seen once. This chain uses TRBV7-2 with TRBJ2-7; TRBD1 agrees at 10 bases. The germline gives CDR1 SGHTA, CDR2 FQGNSA. The CDR3 is 14 residues long. V gave up 3 bases and J gave up 4 bases; unmatched junction bases: 3. The CDR3 loop reads CASSFGTGAYEQYF. The CDR3 DNA reads as TGTGCCAGCAGCTTCGGGACAGGGGCTTACGAGCAGTACTTC.

This chain uses TRBV6-1 with TRBJ1-1; 10 bases map to TRBD1. CDR1 MNHNS and CDR2 SASEGT come from the germline V gene. V shed 6 bases and J 7 bases; nucleotides not matched to a gene: 11. This CDR3 contains 15 residues. The CDR3 DNA follows: TGTGCCAGCAGCGAGAGACCCGGGACAGGGGTTGAAGCTTTCTTT. Translation: CASSERPGTGVEAFF.

The V gene is TRBV10-1, the J gene TRBJ2-1; the D gene is possibly TRBD2 (5 bases). The ends were cut back, 9 bases at V and 1 base at J, with 16 bases in the middle. This CDR3 is built from 15 residues. Germline V gives CDR1 WNHNN, CDR2 SYGVQD (reference sequence). Here the CDR3 DNA reads TGCGCCAGTAGTCCGGGGAGTGGGTCCTACAATGAGCAGTTCTTC. Translated: CASSPGSGSYNEQFF.

The CDR3 bases are TGTGCCAGCAGGGGTAGCGGGAGTGCCCTCAATGAGCAGTTCTTC. Translated, it gives CASRGSGSALNEQFF. The chain uses TRBV14 and TRBJ2-1; 9 bases are a match to TRBD2. The V gene end was trimmed by 6 bases and the J gene end by 6 bases; junction bases not matched to a gene: 9. This CDR3 contains 15 residues. Germline lookup yields CDR1 SGHDN and CDR2 FVKESK.

V usage is TRBV10-2 and J usage is TRBJ1-4; D may be TRBD1 (6 bases). Germline V lookup: CDR1 WSHSY, CDR2 SAAADI. Trimming stripped 6 bases from V and 5 bases from J, with 19 bases between. This CDR3 region has 16 residues. As DNA, the CDR3 is TGCGCCAGCAGGGAAAGTGGGGGGGGCTTGAATGAAAAACTGTTTTTT. Residues: CASRESGGGLNEKLFF.

This clone was detected a few times. The chain employs TRBV5-1 and TRBJ2-3, with D perhaps matching TRBD1 (6 bases). V lost 0 bases to trimming and J lost 0 bases, with 8 bases between them. This CDR3 has 15 residues. Per germline, CDR1 SGHRS and CDR2 YFSETQ. CDR3 sequence (DNA): TGCGCCAGCAGCTTGGTGGGGGCAAGCACAGATACGCAGTATTTT. The encoded protein is CASSLVGASTDTQYF. The full variable domain, rest sourced from reference TRBV5-1 and TRBJ2-3, is KAGVTQTPRYLIKTRGQQVTLSCSPISGHRSVSWYQQTPGQGLQFLFEYFSETQRNKGNFPGRFSGRQFSNSRSEMNVSTLELGDSALYLCASSLVGASTDTQYFGPGTRLTVL.

The chain is built from TRBV10-3 and TRBJ1-5; D is perhaps TRBD1 (6 bases). Trimming cost V 5 bases and J 0 bases, with 11 bases left between them. Per the germline V gene, CDR1 is ENHRY and CDR2 is SYGVKD. The CDR3 consists of 15 residues. CDR3 sequence: CAISRTATSNQPQHF. The CDR3 DNA follows: TGTGCCATCAGTAGGACAGCTACTAGCAATCAGCCCCAGCATTTT.

Here the CDR3 DNA reads TGCGCCAGCAAACAGGGGGCAGATACGCAGTATTTT. Its translation is CASKQGADTQYF. V and J are TRBV5-1 and TRBJ2-3; 8 bases are shared with TRBD1. Germline CDR1 is SGHRS and CDR2 is YFSETQ. The CDR3 extends over 12 amino acids. With 6 bases clipped from V and 4 bases from J, the junction kept 1 base outside the gene matches.

This clone has only a few counts. This chain uses TRBV28 with TRBJ1-1; unclear D gene. The CDR3 has 13 residues. Per the germline V gene, CDR1 is MDHEN and CDR2 is SYDVKM. Trimming pared 6 bases from V and 3 bases from J, leaving 11 bases between. The DNA for the CDR3 is TGTGCCAGCAGGCTACGGAGCGACACTGAAGCTTTCTTT. Its protein product is CASRLRSDTEAFF. Using reference TRBV28 and TRBJ1-1 for the parts outside the CDR3, the full variable domain is DVKVTQSSRYLVKRTGEKVFLECVQDMDHENMFWYRQDPGLGLRLIYFSYDVKMKEKGDIPEGYSVSREKKERFSLILESASTNQTSMYLCASRLRSDTEAFFGQGTRLTVV.

The gene calls are TRBV28 and TRBJ2-4; a weak D match, TRBD2 (5 bases). CDR1 and CDR2 from the germline V gene are MDHEN and SYDVKM. Between the trimmed V and J ends, which lost 6 bases and 5 bases, there was a span of 14 bases. The CDR3 has 14 amino acids. This chain's CDR3 is CASSRSGGENIQYF. In DNA, the CDR3 is TGTGCCAGCAGCCGAAGCGGTGGAGAAAACATTCAGTACTTC.

The genes are TRBV5-1 and TRBJ2-7; D may be TRBD1 (5 bases). V lost 2 bases and J 1 base, leaving 13 bases between the germline ends. The V gene's germline CDR1 is SGHRS and CDR2 YFSETQ. This CDR3 is built from 15 residues. Here the CDR3 reads CASSFQGGISYEQYF. CDR3 sequence (DNA): TGCGCCAGCAGCTTCCAGGGTGGGATTTCCTACGAGCAGTACTTC.

CDR3 in amino acids: CASSSLTGVDTEAFF. The CDR3 DNA sequence: TGCGCCAGCAGCTCTTTGACAGGGGTGGACACTGAAGCTTTCTTT. This rearrangement joins TRBV5-1 to TRBJ1-1; TRBD1 aligns across 8 bases. The CDR3 covers 15 residues. J lost 3 bases, V lost 3 bases, and 7 bases had no gene match. CDR1 SGHRS and CDR2 YFSETQ come from the germline V gene.

This clone was seen more than once but under ten times. The rearrangement joins TRBV2 to TRBJ2-2; 11 bases agree with TRBD1. After removal of 8 bases from V and 5 bases from J, the junction contained 7 bases not matched to a gene. The CDR3 covers 15 residues. Per germline, CDR1 SNHLY and CDR2 FYNNEI. CDR3 sequence reads: CASAGQGGETGELFF. CDR3 DNA sequence: TGTGCCAGCGCGGGACAGGGGGGTGAGACCGGGGAGCTGTTTTTT.

V usage is TRBV4-2 and J usage is TRBJ2-2; D unresolved. CDR1 and CDR2 from the germline V gene are LGHNA and YNFKEQ. V lost 0 bases, J lost 4 bases, and 18 bases lay in between. The CDR3 is 18 residues long. The CDR3 DNA sequence: TGTGCCAGCAGCCAAGATAGTGGTGGGCAGGTTCTCACCGGGGAGCTGTTTTTT. Residues: CASSQDSGGQVLTGELFF.

The gene calls are TRBV7-3 and TRBJ2-7, with 8 bases identical to TRBD1. The CDR3 sequence is 14 residues long. Germline V lookup: CDR1 SGHTA, CDR2 FQGTGA. V dropped 4 bases and J dropped 5; count of bases not matched to a gene: 7. CDR3 sequence (DNA): TGTGCCAGCAGCTCCACAGGGGGTGCGGACGAGCAGTACTTC. Translating it yields CASSSTGGADEQYF.

V and J are TRBV18 and TRBJ2-3; 7 bases are a match to TRBD1. CDR1 and CDR2 from the germline V gene are KGHSH and LQKENI. The CDR3 has 16 residues. V trimming: 5 bases; J trimming: 0 bases; junction bases outside the gene matches: 8. The CDR3 sequence: CASSSYRGSSTDTQYF. The CDR3 DNA follows: TGTGCCAGCTCAAGCTACAGGGGTTCTAGCACAGATACGCAGTATTTT. The variable domain in full, completed from reference TRBV18 and TRBJ2-3, reads NAGVMQNPRHLVRRRGQEARLRCSPMKGHSHVYWYRQLPEEGLKFMVYLQKENIIDESGMPKERFSAEFPKEGPSILRIQQVVRGDSAAYFCASSSYRGSSTDTQYFGPGTRLTVL.

This chain joins TRBV7-7 and TRBJ2-7; 7 bases map to TRBD1. This CDR3 region has 15 residues. The germline V gene has CDR1 SSHAT and CDR2 FNYEAQ (reference sequence). The CDR3 DNA reads TGTGCTAGCGCCAGGGGGATTGGGCCCTCCTACGAGCAGTACTTC. It codes for CASARGIGPSYEQYF. Based on the CDR3 plus reference TRBV7-7 and TRBJ2-7, the full variable domain is GAGVSQSPRYKVTKRGQDVTLRCDPISSHATLYWYQQALGQGPEFLTYFNYEAQPDKSGLPSDRFSAERPEGSISTLTIQRTEQRDSAMYRCASARGIGPSYEQYFGPGTRLTVT.